These 13 T cell receptor beta chains share one sample of origin, sequenced in a study of cytomegalovirus exposure and HLA in healthy donors. In the PCR, 60 Vbeta and 13 Jbeta primers were used. The assay was immunoSEQ multiplex PCR, and TCRdb's table has in-frame clones only and misses some. The sample gives roughly 180,000 clones, around 80% of which show up once; 1.4% is in the top ten. The sequenced sample was PBMCs. All receptors come from a girl between 5 and 17 years old in good health and CMV-seropositive.

The chain is built from TRBV10-3 and TRBJ2-3; 7 bases are a match to TRBD2. The CDR3 is made up of 15 amino acids. The V segment lost 11 bases and the J segment 3 bases; nucleotides outside the gene matches: 14. CDR1 is ENHRY and CDR2 is SYGVKD in the germline V gene. The CDR3 DNA follows: TGTGCCTCCCCCCGGGGAGGGTTTGGGACAGATACGCAGTATTTT. Residues: CASPRGGFGTDTQYF.

This chain connects TRBV5-1 to TRBJ2-7; 8 bases are a match to TRBD1. V trimming: 4 bases; J trimming: 2 bases; junction bases outside the gene matches: 5. Germline V CDR1 and CDR2: SGHRS, YFSETQ. The CDR3 spans 14 residues. CDR3 region: CASSLTGGTYEQYF. For the CDR3, the DNA is TGCGCCAGCAGCCTTACAGGGGGAACCTACGAGCAGTACTTC.

This clone was seen a few times. This chain links TRBV6-1 with TRBJ1-2; no clear D. The CDR3 contains 13 residues. The germline V gene encodes CDR1 MNHNS and CDR2 SASEGT. V shed 10 bases and J shed 5 bases, with 17 bases lying between them. The CDR3 DNA is TGTGCCACCTTCCCGCGGGGAGGGTATGGCTACACCTTC. It translates to CATFPRGGYGYTF.

The chain combines TRBV6-1 with TRBJ1-3, with TRBD1 matching 10 bases. Germline V gene data show CDR1 as MNHNS and CDR2 as SASEGT. The CDR3 covers 16 residues. The V segment lost 2 bases and the J segment 2 bases; nucleotides outside the gene matches: 3. The CDR3 DNA is TGTGCCAGCAGTGAACAGGGACAGGGGACTGGAAACACCATATATTTT. It specifies CASSEQGQGTGNTIYF.

This sequence joins TRBV10-2 and TRBJ1-2; D is uncertain. The CDR3 is 12 amino acids. V dropped 5 bases and J dropped 5 bases, with 9 bases sitting between them. Germline V lookup: CDR1 WSHSY, CDR2 SAAADI. The CDR3 spells CASSPGYYGYTF. The CDR3 coding sequence is TGCGCCAGCAGTCCAGGTTATTATGGCTACACCTTC.

This rearrangement joins TRBV11-3 to TRBJ2-1, with TRBD2 matching 8 bases. CDR1 and CDR2 from the germline V gene are SGHNT and YENEEA. This CDR3 contains 15 residues. The junction had 8 bases not matched to a gene; V was cut back by 5 bases and J by 5 bases. This CDR3 is CASSPRAGGNNEQFF. The DNA of the CDR3 is TGTGCCAGCAGCCCGCGGGCGGGAGGTAACAATGAGCAGTTCTTC.

The chain couples TRBV13 to TRBJ2-2; D not resolved. V lost 2 bases, J lost 1 base, and 5 bases lay in between. CDR3 size: 14 residues. Germline assignment: CDR1 PRHDT and CDR2 FYEKMQ (reference sequence). The CDR3 region is CASSLIGNTGELFF. The CDR3 bases are TGTGCCAGCAGCTTAATCGGGAACACCGGGGAGCTGTTTTTT.

This clone was observed a handful of times. CDR3 in DNA: TGTGCCAGCAGTGATAAATACCCGGGGACGGAGGGAGCTTTCTTT. Translated, it gives CASSDKYPGTEGAFF. The V gene is TRBV25-1, the J gene TRBJ1-1, with a possible D match to TRBD1 (5 bases). The CDR3 totals 15 residues. V lost 3 bases and J lost 10, with 21 bases in between. Germline values: CDR1 MGHDK, CDR2 SYGVNS.

The chain links TRBV2 to TRBJ2-6; 10 bases are shared with TRBD1. V lost 11 bases to trimming and J lost 2 bases; unmatched junction nucleotides: 6. Per germline, CDR1 SNHLY and CDR2 FYNNEI. CDR3 length equals 15 residues. The CDR3: CAGGQGGAGANVLTF. CDR3 DNA sequence: TGTGCCGGTGGACAGGGGGGAGCTGGGGCCAACGTCCTGACTTTC.

The J gene is TRBJ2-1, the V gene TRBV5-4, with D tentatively TRBD2 (5 bases). In germline, CDR1 is SGHNT, CDR2 YYREEE (reference sequence). The length of the CDR3 is 16 residues. V was cut by 0 bases and J by 4 bases, with 14 bases left in between. Here the CDR3 reads CASSLEGPRGYNEQFF. The CDR3 DNA reads TGTGCCAGCAGCTTGGAGGGTCCGAGAGGGTACAATGAGCAGTTCTTC.

This clone was observed a single time. The DNA for the CDR3 is TGTGCCTGGAGTGTACGGGGGACGGGGAGCACAGATACGCAGTATTTT. This sequence encodes CAWSVRGTGSTDTQYF. This rearrangement joins TRBV30 to TRBJ2-3; a weak D match, TRBD2 (6 bases). CDR1 and CDR2 from the germline V gene are GTSNPN and SVGIG (reference sequence). Trimming left V 0 bases short and J 0 bases short, with 13 bases between. The CDR3 spans 16 residues.

J is TRBJ2-7 and V is TRBV11-2; 10 bases are a match to TRBD2. CDR3 length equals 14 residues. V trimming: 3 bases; J trimming: 4 bases; junction bases outside the gene matches: 3. Germline V lookup: CDR1 SGHAT, CDR2 FQNNGV. The CDR3 sequence: CASSFGAGGYEQYF. CDR3 DNA: TGTGCCAGCAGCTTCGGAGCGGGAGGGTACGAGCAGTACTTC. Filled out from reference TRBV11-2 and TRBJ2-7, the complete variable domain reads EAGVAQSPRYKIIEKRQSVAFWCNPISGHATLYWYQQILGQGPKLLIQFQNNGVVDDSQLPKDRFSAERLKGVDSTLKIQPAKLEDSAVYLCASSFGAGGYEQYFGPGTRLTVT.

The V and J genes are TRBV19 and TRBJ1-1, with D perhaps TRBD1 (5 bases). V was pared by 5 bases and J by 0 bases, with 10 bases between. Germline lookup yields CDR1 LNHDA and CDR2 SQIVND (reference sequence). This CDR3 comprises 14 residues. The CDR3 region is CASSFSRVNTEAFF. The CDR3 region has the DNA TGTGCCAGTAGTTTCTCCAGGGTGAACACTGAAGCTTTCTTT.